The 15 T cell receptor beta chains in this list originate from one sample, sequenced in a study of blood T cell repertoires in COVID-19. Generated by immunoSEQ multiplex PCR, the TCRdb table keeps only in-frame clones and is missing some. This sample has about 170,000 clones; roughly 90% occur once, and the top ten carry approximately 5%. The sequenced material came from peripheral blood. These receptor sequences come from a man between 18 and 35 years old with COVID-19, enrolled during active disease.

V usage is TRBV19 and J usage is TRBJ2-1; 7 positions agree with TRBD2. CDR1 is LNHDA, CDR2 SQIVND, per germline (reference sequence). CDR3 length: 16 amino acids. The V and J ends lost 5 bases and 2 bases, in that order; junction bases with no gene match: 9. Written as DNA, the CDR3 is TGTGCCAGTAGTTCCTGGGGGGGTGTCGCCTACAATGAGCAGTTCTTC. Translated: CASSSWGGVAYNEQFF. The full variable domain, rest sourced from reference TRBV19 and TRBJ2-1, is DGGITQSPKYLFRKEGQNVTLSCEQNLNHDAMYWYRQDPGQGLRLIYYSQIVNDFQKGDIAEGYSVSREKKESFPLTVTSAQKNPTAFYLCASSSWGGVAYNEQFFGPGTRLTVL.

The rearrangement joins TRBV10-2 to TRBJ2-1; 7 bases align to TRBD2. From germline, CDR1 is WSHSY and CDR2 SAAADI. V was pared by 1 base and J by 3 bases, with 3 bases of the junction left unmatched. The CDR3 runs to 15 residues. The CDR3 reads CASSEFPGGYNEQFF. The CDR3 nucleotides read TGCGCCAGCAGTGAGTTTCCGGGGGGCTACAATGAGCAGTTCTTC.

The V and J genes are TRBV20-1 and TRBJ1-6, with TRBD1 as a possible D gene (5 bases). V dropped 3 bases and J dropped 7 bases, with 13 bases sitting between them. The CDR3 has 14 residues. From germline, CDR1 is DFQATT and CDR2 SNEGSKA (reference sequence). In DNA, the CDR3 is TGCAGTGCTAGTCGCGGGGACTCGAATTCACCCCTCCACTTT. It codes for CSASRGDSNSPLHF.

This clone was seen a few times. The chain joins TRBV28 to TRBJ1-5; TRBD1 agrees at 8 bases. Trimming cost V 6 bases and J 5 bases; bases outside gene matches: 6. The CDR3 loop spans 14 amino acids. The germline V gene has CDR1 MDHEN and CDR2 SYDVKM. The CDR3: CASSDRGGYQPQHF. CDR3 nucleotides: TGTGCCAGCAGCGACAGGGGTGGGTATCAGCCCCAGCATTTT.

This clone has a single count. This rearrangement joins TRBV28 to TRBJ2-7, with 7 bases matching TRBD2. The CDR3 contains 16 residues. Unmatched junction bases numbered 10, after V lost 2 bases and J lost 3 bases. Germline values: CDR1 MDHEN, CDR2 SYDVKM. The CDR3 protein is CASSLIWGGDRYEQYF. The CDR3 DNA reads TGTGCCAGCAGTTTAATCTGGGGGGGGGACCGCTACGAGCAGTACTTC.

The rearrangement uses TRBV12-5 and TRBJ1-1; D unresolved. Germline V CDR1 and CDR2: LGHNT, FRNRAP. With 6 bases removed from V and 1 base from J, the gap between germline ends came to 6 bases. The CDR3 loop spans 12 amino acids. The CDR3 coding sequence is TGTGCTAGTGGGGTAGAGAACACTGAAGCTTTCTTT. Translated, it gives CASGVENTEAFF.

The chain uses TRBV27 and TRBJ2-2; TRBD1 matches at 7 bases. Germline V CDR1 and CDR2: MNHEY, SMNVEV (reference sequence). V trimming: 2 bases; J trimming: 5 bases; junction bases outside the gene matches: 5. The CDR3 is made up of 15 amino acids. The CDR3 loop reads CASSLVRGTTGELFF. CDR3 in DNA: TGTGCCAGCAGTTTAGTCAGGGGGACGACCGGGGAGCTGTTTTTT.

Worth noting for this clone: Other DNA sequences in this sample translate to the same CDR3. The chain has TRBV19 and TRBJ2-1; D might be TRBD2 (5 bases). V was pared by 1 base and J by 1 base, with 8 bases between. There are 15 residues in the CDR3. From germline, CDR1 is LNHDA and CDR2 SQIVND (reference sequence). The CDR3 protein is CASSIGRASYNEQFF. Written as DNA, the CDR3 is TGTGCCAGTAGTATAGGGCGGGCGTCCTACAATGAGCAGTTCTTC. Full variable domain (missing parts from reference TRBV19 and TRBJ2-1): DGGITQSPKYLFRKEGQNVTLSCEQNLNHDAMYWYRQDPGQGLRLIYYSQIVNDFQKGDIAEGYSVSREKKESFPLTVTSAQKNPTAFYLCASSIGRASYNEQFFGPGTRLTVL.

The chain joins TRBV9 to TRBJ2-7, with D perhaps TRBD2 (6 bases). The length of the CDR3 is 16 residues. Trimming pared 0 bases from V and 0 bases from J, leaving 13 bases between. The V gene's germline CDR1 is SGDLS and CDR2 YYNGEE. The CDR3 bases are TGTGCCAGCAGCGTAGGTGGGGCTAGCGACTCCTACGAGCAGTACTTC. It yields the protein CASSVGGASDSYEQYF.

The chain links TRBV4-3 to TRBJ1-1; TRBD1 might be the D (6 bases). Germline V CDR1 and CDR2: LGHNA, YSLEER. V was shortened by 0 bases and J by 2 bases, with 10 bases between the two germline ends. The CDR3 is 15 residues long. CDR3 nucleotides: TGCGCCAGCAGCCAAGACCGGGGGGCTAACACTGAAGCTTTCTTT. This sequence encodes CASSQDRGANTEAFF.

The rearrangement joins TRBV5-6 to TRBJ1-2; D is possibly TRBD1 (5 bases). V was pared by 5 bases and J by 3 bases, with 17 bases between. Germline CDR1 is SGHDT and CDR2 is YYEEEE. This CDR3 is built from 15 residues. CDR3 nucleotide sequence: TGTGCCAGCAGTTGGGGCCGGCTTGTGGACTATGGCTACACCTTC. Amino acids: CASSWGRLVDYGYTF.

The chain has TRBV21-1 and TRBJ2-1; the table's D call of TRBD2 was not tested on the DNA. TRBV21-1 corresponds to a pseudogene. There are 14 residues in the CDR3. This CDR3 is CASSKASGSYEQFF. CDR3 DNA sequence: TGTGCCAGCAGCAAGGCTAGCGGGAGTTATGAGCAGTTCTTC.

CDR3 bases: TGTGCCAGTTCCAGGGGGCTGGGAACTGAAGCTTTCTTT. This encodes CASSRGLGTEAFF. The V call is TRBV27, the J call TRBJ1-1; 8 bases agree with TRBD1. Germline CDR1 MNHEY, CDR2 SMNVEV (reference sequence). The CDR3 consists of 13 residues. Germline trimming cut 9 bases from V and 5 bases from J; bases unmatched to any gene: 8.

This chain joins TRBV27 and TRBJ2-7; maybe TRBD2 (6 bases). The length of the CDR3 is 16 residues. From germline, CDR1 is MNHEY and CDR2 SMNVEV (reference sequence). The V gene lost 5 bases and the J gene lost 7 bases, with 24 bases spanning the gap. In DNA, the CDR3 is TGTGCCAGCAGTCCCCACTTAGGGGACTCCCTCTTGGAGCAGTACTTC. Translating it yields CASSPHLGDSLLEQYF.

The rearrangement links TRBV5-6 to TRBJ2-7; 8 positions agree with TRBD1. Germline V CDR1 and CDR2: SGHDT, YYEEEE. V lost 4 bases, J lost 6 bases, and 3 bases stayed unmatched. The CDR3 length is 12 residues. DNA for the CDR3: TGTGCCAGCAGCCGGACAGGGATCGAGCAGTACTTC. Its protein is CASSRTGIEQYF. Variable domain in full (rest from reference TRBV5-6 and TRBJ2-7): DAGVTQSPTHLIKTRGQQVTLRCSPKSGHDTVSWYQQALGQGPQFIFQYYEEEERQRGNFPDRFSGHQFPNYSSELNVNALLLGDSALYLCASSRTGIEQYFGPGTRLTVT.